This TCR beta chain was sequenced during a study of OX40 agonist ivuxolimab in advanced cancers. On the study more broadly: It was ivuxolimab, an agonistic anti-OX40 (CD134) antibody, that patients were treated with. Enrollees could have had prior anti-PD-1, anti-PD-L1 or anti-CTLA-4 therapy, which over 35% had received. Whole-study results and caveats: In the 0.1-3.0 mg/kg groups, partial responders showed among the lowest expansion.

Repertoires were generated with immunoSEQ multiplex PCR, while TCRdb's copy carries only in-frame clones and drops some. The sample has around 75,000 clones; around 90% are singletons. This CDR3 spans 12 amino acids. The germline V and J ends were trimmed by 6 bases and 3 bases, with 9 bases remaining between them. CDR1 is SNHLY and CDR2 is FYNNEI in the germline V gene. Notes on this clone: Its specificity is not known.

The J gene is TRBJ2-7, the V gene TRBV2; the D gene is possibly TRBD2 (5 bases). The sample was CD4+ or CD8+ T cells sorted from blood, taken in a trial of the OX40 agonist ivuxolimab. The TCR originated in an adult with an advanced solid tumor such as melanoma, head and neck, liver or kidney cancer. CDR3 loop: CASRGEGYEQYF. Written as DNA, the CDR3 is TGTGCCAGCAGGGGAGAGGGCTACGAGCAGTACTTC.